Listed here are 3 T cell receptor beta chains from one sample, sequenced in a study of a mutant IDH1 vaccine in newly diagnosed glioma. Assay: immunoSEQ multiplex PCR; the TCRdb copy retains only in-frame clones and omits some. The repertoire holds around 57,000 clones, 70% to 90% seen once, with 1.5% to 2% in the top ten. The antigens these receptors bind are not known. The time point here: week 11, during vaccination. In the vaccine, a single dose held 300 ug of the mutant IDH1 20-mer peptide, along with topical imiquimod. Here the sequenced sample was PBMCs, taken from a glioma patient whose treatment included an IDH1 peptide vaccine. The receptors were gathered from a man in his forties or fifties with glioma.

This CDR3 is CAISESGGGYGYTF. In DNA form, the CDR3 reads TGTGCCATCAGTGAGTCAGGGGGAGGATATGGCTACACCTTC. V is TRBV10-3 and J is TRBJ1-2, with a tentative D call TRBD1 (6 bases). CDR1 and CDR2 (germline): ENHRY, SYGVKD. Between the trimmed V and J ends, which lost 0 bases and 5 bases, there was a span of 10 bases. This CDR3 contains 14 residues.

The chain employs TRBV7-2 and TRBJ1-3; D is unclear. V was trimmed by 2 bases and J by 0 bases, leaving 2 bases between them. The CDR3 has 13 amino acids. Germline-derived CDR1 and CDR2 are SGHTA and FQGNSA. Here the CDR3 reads CASSLSSGNTIYF. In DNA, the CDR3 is TGTGCCAGCAGCTTATCCTCTGGAAACACCATATATTTT.

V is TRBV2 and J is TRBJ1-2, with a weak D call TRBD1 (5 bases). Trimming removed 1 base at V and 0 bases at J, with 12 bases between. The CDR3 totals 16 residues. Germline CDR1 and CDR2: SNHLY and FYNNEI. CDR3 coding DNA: TGTGCCAGCAGTGAAGACAAAAGGGGATCTAACTATGGCTACACCTTC. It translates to CASSEDKRGSNYGYTF.